A selection of T cell receptor beta chains follows, all from one sample in a study of T cells expressing NK-cell markers. TCRdb reprocessed the 5' RACE reads and stores each CDR3 protein as one record, lacking DNA. Listed are about 260,000 distinct CDR3 sequences; about 0.4% falls within the top ten. The source material was blood T cells: a sorted CD56 or NKG2C T cell subset, CD4+ or CD8+ T cells, or bulk PBMC T cells (not recorded which). All receptors derive from a man aged 18 to 29 in good health. The CDR3 runs from the conserved cysteine through the conserved F or W.

CDR3aa	v_gene	j_gene
CASSHMTSGSPYEQYF	TRBV13	TRBJ2-7
CASSRTTSDRTARPEAFF	TRBV4-1	TRBJ1-1
CASSLRGRSDTQYF	TRBV5-1	TRBJ2-3
CASGPGQWNTEAFF	TRBV2	TRBJ1-1
CASSYRSGTSLYEQYF	TRBV12-3/TRBV12-4	TRBJ2-7
CASSQGWSEDTQYF	TRBV4-1	TRBJ2-3
CSAGAMTSNQPQHF	TRBV20-1	TRBJ1-5
CAISEREGTGEQFF	TRBV10-3	TRBJ2-1
CATSDLGLREQYF	TRBV24-1	TRBJ2-7
CASSQGGGDTQYF	TRBV7-7	TRBJ2-3
CAISDMVKDGELFF	TRBV10-3	TRBJ2-2
CASSSLPGRVETQYF	TRBV6-2/TRBV6-3	TRBJ2-5
CITLEGRDEQFF	TRBV29-1	TRBJ2-1
CASSPRGRRLAAQETQYF	TRBV11-2	TRBJ2-5
CASSLDSGRPEQYF	TRBV5-1	TRBJ2-7
CAISGRTGPTGTGELFF	TRBV10-3	TRBJ2-2
CSVGQGFTDTQYF	TRBV20-1	TRBJ2-3
CASSPLGGSNQPQHF	TRBV18	TRBJ1-5
CSSRGSTNTEAFF	TRBV6-2/TRBV6-3	TRBJ1-1
CASSLGQANNYGYTF	TRBV14	TRBJ1-2
CASSLQLTSNQPQHF	TRBV7-2	TRBJ1-5
CASSLDRGRNQPQHF	TRBV2	TRBJ1-5
CASRVGVSYGYTF	TRBV27	TRBJ1-2
CSASGRGPTGELFF	TRBV20-1	TRBJ2-2
CASSNTDTGRGSPLHF	TRBV5-1	TRBJ1-6
CASSQVPGSSYNEQFF	TRBV4-1	TRBJ2-1
CASGYGYEQYF	TRBV12-3/TRBV12-4	TRBJ2-7
CASRRGGAASGANVLTF	TRBV7-8	TRBJ2-6
CASSFPGSPLHF	TRBV12-3/TRBV12-4	TRBJ1-6
CATGRSGANVLTF	TRBV24-1	TRBJ2-6
CASSHRESGELFF	TRBV12-3/TRBV12-4	TRBJ2-2
CASSLLGRQETQYF	TRBV7-2	TRBJ2-5
CASRRQVVGELFF	TRBV12-3/TRBV12-4	TRBJ2-2
CASSSKAGGPHNEQFF	TRBV7-8	TRBJ2-1
CASSLSRDRARTGELFF	TRBV7-2	TRBJ2-2
CASGLSGNEKLFF	TRBV4-3	TRBJ1-4
CASSEEGAGANEQFF	TRBV6-1	TRBJ2-1
CASSPVVGQGGHEQFF	TRBV5-1	TRBJ2-1
CASSKVELTNTEAFF	TRBV21-1	TRBJ1-1
CASSAPLDKYEQYF	TRBV27	TRBJ2-7
CSASRRGRDQPQHF	TRBV20-1	TRBJ1-5
CASSWTVGTSRETQYF	TRBV5-6	TRBJ2-5